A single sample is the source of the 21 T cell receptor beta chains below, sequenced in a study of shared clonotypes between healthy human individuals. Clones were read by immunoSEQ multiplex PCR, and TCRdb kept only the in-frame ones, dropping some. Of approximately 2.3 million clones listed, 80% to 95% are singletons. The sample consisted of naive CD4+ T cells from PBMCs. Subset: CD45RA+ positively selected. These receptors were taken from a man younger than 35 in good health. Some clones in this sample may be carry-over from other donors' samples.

The CDR3 protein is CASSEDPGYYTQYF. The CDR3 region has the DNA TGTGCCAGCAGTGAAGATCCGGGCTACTATACGCAGTATTTT. The chain combines TRBV6-1 with TRBJ2-3; D not certain. Germline V gene data show CDR1 as MNHNS and CDR2 as SASEGT. The CDR3 loop spans 14 amino acids. The V gene lost 1 base and the J gene lost 7 bases, with 12 bases spanning the gap.

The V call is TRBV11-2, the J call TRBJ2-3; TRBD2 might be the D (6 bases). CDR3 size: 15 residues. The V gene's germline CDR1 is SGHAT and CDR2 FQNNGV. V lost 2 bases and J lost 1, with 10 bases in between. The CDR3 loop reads CASSLFQRGTDTQYF. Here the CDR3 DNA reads TGTGCCAGCAGCTTATTTCAGCGGGGCACAGATACGCAGTATTTT.

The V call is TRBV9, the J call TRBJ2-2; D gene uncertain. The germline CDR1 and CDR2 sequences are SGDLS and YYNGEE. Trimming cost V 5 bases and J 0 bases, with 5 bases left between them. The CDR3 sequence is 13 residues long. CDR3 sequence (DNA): TGTGCCAGCAGACAGCCGAACACCGGGGAGCTGTTTTTT. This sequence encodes CASRQPNTGELFF.

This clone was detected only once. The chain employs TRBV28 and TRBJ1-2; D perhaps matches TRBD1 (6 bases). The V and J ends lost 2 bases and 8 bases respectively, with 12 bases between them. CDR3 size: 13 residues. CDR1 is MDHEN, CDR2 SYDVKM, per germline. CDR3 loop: CASSLGGGGGYTF. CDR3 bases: TGTGCCAGCAGTTTAGGAGGGGGTGGCGGCTACACCTTC.

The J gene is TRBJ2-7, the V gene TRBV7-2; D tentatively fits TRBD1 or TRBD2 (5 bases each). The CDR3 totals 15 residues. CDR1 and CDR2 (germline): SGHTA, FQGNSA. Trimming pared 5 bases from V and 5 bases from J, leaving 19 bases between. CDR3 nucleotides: TGTGCCAGCAGCCCGAGCGGCAGGGAAACCAACGAGCAGTACTTC. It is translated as CASSPSGRETNEQYF.

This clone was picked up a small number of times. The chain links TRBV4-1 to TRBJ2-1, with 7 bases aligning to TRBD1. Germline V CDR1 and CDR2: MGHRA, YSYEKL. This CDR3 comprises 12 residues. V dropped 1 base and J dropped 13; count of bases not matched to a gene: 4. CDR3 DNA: TGCGCCAGCAGCCAAGTACAGGGGTCCCAGTTCTTC. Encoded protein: CASSQVQGSQFF.

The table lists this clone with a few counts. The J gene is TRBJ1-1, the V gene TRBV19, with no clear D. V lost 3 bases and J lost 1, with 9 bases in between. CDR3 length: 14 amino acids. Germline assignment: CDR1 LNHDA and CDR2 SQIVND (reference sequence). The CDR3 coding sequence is TGTGCCAGTAGTATTGCAGTAAAGAACACTGAAGCTTTCTTT. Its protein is CASSIAVKNTEAFF.

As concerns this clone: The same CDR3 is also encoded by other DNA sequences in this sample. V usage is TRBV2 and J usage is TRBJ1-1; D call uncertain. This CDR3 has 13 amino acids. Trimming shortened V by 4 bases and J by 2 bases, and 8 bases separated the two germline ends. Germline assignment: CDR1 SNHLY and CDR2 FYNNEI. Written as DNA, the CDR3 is TGTGCCAGCAGTGTTTGGGTAAACACTGAAGCTTTCTTT. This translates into CASSVWVNTEAFF.

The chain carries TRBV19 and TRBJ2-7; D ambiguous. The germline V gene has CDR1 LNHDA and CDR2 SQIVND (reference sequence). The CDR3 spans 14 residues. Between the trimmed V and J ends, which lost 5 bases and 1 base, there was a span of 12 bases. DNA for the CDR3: TGTGCCAGTAGTCCACAGTCAGATTCCTACGAGCAGTACTTC. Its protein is CASSPQSDSYEQYF.

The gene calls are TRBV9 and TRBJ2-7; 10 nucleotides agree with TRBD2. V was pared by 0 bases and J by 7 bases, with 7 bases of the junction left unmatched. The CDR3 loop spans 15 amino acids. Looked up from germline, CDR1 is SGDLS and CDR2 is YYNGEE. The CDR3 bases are TGTGCCAGCAGCGTAGCCGCTAGCGGGAGTGGGGAGCAGTACTTC. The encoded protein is CASSVAASGSGEQYF.

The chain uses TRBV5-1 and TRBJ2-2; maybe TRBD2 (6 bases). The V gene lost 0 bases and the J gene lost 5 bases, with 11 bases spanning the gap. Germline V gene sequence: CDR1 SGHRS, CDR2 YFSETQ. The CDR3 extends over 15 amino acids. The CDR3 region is CASSLALGRTGELFF. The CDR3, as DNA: TGCGCCAGCAGCTTGGCTCTGGGGAGGACCGGGGAGCTGTTTTTT.

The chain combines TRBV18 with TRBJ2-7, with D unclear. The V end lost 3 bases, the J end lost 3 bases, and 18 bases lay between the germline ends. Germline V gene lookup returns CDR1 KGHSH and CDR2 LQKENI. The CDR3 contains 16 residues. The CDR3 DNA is TGTGCCAGCTCACCCTCCCCGCAGGCCGGCCTCTACGAGCAGTACTTC. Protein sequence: CASSPSPQAGLYEQYF.

DNA of the CDR3: TGTGCCAGCAGTCTCGGACTAAATTACAATGAGCAGTTCTTC. Its translation is CASSLGLNYNEQFF. The chain joins TRBV27 to TRBJ2-1; possible D gene TRBD2, 6 bases. The length of the CDR3 is 14 residues. The germline CDR1 and CDR2 sequences are MNHEY and SMNVEV (reference sequence). V lost 5 bases and J 4 bases, leaving 12 bases between the germline ends.

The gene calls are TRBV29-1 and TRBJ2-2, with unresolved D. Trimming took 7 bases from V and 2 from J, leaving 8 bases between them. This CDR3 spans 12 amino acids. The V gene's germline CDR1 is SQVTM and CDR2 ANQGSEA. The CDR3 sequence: CSAWLNTGELFF. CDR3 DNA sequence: TGCAGCGCCTGGCTAAACACCGGGGAGCTGTTTTTT.

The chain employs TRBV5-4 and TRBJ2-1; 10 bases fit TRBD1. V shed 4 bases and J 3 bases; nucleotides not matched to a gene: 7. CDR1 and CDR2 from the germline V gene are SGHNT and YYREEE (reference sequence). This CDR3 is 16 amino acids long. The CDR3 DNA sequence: TGTGCCAGCAGCCGACCGGGACAGGGGCTCTACAATGAGCAGTTCTTC. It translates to CASSRPGQGLYNEQFF.

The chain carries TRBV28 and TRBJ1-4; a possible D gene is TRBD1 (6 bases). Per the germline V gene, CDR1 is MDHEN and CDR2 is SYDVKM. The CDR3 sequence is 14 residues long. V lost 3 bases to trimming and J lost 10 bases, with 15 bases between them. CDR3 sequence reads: CASSLWTEGGKLFF. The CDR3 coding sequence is TGTGCCAGCAGTTTGTGGACAGAAGGGGGAAAACTGTTTTTT.

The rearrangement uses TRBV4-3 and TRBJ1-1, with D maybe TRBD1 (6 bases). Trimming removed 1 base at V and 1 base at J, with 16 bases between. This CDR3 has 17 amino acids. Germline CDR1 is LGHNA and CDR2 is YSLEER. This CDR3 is CASSQVRYGTSNTEAFF. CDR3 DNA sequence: TGCGCCAGCAGCCAAGTACGTTATGGGACATCGAACACTGAAGCTTTCTTT.

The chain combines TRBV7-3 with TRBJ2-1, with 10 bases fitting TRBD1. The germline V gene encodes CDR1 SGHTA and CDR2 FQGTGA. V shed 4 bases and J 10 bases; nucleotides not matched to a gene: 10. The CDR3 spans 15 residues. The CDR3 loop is CASSSAGQGLDEQFF. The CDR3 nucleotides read TGTGCCAGCAGCTCAGCGGGACAGGGGCTAGACGAGCAGTTCTTC.

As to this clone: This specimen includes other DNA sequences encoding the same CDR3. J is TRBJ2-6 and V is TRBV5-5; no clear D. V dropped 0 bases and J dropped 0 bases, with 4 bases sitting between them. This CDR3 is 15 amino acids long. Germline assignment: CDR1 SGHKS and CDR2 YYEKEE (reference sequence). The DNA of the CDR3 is TGTGCCAGCAGCTTGGGATACTCTGGGGCCAACGTCCTGACTTTC. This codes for CASSLGYSGANVLTF.

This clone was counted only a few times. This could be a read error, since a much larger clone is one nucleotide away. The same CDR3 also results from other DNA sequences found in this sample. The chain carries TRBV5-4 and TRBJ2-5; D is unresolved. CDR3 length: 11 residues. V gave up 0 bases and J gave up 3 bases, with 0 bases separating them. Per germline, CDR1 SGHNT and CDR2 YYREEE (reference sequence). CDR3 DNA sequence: TGTGCCAGCAGCTTGGAAGAGACCCAGTACTTC. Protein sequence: CASSLEETQYF.

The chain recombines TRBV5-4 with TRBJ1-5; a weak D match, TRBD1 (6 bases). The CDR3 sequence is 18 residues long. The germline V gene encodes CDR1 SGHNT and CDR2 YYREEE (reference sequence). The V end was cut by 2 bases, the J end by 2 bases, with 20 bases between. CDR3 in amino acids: CASSLKQQGISGNQPQHF. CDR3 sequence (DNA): TGTGCCAGCAGCTTAAAGCAACAGGGAATATCGGGCAATCAGCCCCAGCATTTT.